This T cell receptor (beta chain) appears in the sequencing data of a study of cytomegalovirus exposure and HLA in healthy donors. Amplification used 60 Vbeta primers and 13 Jbeta primers. Clones were sequenced by immunoSEQ multiplex PCR, and TCRdb holds only the in-frame ones, with some missing. The sample shows 75,000 to 100,000 clones, 6% to 9% of them seen only once. This clone appeared a few times. The sequence came from a man aged 45 to 65 in good health and CMV-seronegative. The sample consisted of PBMCs.

DNA of the CDR3: TGTGCCAGCAGCTTTTACAGGGGAAACACCATATATTTT. Its translation: CASSFYRGNTIYF. The chain couples TRBV7-6 to TRBJ1-3, with D tentatively TRBD1 (5 bases). Germline V lookup: CDR1 SGHVS, CDR2 FNYEAQ. V shed 3 bases and J shed 4 bases, with 7 bases lying between them. The CDR3 has 13 amino acids.